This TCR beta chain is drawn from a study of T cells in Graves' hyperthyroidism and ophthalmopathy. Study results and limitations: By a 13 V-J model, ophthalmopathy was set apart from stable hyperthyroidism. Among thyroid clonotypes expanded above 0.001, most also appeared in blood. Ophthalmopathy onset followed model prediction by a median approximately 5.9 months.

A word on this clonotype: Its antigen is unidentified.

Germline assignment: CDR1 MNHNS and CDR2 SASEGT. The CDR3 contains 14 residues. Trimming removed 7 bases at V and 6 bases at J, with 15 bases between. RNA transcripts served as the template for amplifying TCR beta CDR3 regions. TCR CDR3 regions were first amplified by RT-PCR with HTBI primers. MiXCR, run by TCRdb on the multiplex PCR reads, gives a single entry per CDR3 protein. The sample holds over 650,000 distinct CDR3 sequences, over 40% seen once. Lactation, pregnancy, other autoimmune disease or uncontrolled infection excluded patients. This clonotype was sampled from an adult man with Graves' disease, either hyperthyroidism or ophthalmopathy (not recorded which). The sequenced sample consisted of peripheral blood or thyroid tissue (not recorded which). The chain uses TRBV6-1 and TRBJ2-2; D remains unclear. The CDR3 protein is CASKDGPKAGELFF. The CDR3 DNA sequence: TGTGCCAGCAAGGATGGCCCAAAGGCCGGGGAGCTGTTTTTT.